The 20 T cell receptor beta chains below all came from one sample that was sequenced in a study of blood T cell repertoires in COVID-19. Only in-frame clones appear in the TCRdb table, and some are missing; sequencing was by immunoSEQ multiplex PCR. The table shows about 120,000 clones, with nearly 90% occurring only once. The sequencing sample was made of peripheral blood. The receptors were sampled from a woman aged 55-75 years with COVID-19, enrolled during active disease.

CDR3: CASSITGNYGYTF. The CDR3 DNA reads TGTGCCAGTAGTATAACCGGGAACTATGGCTACACCTTC. V is TRBV19 and J is TRBJ1-2; no firm D call. The germline V and J ends were trimmed by 2 bases and 2 bases, with 6 bases remaining between them. Germline V lookup: CDR1 LNHDA, CDR2 SQIVND (reference sequence). The CDR3 covers 13 residues.

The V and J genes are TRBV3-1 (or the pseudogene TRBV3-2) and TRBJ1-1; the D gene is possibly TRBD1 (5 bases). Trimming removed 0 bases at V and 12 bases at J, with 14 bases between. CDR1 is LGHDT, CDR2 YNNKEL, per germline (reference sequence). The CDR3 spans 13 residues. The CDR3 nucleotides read TGTGCCAGCAGCCAAGATTGGGGGGGGATGACTTTCTTT. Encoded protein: CASSQDWGGMTFF.

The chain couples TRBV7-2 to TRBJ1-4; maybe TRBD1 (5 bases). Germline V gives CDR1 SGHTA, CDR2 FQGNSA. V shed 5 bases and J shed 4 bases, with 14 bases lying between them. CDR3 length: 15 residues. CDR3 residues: CASSEAGHDNEKLFF. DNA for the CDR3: TGTGCCAGCAGCGAAGCGGGGCACGATAATGAAAAACTGTTTTTT.

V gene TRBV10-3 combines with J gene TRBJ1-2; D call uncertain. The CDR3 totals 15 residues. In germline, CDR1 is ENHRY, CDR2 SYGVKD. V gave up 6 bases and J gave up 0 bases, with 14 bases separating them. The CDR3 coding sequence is TGTGCCATCAGCCCCTTAGAGATAGCTAACTATGGCTACACCTTC. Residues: CAISPLEIANYGYTF.

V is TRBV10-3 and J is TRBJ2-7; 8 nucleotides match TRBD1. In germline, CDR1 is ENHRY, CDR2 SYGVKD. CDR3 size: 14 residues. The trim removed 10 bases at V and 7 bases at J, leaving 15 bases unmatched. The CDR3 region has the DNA TGTGCCACCTCAACCCGGACAGGGCTAGGAGAGCAGTACTTC. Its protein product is CATSTRTGLGEQYF.

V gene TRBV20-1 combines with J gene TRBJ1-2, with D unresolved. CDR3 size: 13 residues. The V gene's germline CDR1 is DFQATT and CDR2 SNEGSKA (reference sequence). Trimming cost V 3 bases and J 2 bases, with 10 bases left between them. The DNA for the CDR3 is TGCAGTGCTAGTAGCCCTGAGAACTATGGCTACACCTTC. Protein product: CSASSPENYGYTF.

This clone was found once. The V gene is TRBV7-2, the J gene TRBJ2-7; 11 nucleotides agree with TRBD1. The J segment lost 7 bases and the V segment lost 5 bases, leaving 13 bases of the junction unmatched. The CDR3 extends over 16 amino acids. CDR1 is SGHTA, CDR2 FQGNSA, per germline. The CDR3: CASSPQSGTGGSEQYF. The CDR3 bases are TGTGCCAGCAGCCCCCAATCCGGGACAGGGGGGAGTGAGCAGTACTTC.

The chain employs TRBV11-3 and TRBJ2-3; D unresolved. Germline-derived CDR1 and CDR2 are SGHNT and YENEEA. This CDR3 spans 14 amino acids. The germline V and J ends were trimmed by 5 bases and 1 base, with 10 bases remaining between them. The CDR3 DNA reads TGTGCCAGCAGCCTACGGAGTGGCACAGATACGCAGTATTTT. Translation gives CASSLRSGTDTQYF.

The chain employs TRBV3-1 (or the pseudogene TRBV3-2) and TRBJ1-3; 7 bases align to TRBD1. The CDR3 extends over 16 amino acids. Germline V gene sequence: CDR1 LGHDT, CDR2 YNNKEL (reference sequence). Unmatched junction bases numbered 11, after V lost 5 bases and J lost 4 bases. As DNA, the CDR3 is TGTGCCAGCAGCAAACCTTTGACAGGGCGCGGAAACACCATATATTTT. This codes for CASSKPLTGRGNTIYF.

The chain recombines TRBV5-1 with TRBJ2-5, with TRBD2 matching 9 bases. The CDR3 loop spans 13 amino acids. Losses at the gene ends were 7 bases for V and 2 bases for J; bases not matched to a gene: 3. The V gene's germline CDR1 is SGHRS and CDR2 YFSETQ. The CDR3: CASGLAGQETQYF. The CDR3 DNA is TGCGCCAGCGGCCTAGCGGGGCAAGAGACCCAGTACTTC. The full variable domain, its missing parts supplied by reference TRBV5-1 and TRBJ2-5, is KAGVTQTPRYLIKTRGQQVTLSCSPISGHRSVSWYQQTPGQGLQFLFEYFSETQRNKGNFPGRFSGRQFSNSRSEMNVSTLELGDSALYLCASGLAGQETQYFGPGTRLLVL.

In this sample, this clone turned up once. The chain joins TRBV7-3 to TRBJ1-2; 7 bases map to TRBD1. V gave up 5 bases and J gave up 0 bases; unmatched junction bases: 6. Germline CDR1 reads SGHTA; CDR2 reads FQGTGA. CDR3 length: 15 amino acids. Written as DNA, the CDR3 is TGTGCCAGCAGCGCCCAGGGGGTGACTAACTATGGCTACACCTTC. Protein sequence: CASSAQGVTNYGYTF. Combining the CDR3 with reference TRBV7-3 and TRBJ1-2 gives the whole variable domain GAGVSQTPSNKVTEKGKYVELRCDPISGHTALYWYRQSLGQGPEFLIYFQGTGAADDSGLPNDRFFAVRPEGSVSTLKIQRTERGDSAVYLCASSAQGVTNYGYTFGSGTRLTVV.

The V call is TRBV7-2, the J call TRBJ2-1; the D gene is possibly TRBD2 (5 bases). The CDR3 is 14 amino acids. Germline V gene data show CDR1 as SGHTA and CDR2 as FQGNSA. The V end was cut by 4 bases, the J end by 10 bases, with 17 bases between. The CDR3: CASSSPEGDREQFF. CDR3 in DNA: TGTGCCAGCAGCTCGCCAGAGGGAGATAGAGAGCAGTTCTTC. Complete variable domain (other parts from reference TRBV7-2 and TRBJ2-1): GAGVSQSPSNKVTEKGKDVELRCDPISGHTALYWYRQSLGQGLEFLIYFQGNSAPDKSGLPSDRFSAERTGGSVSTLTIQRTQQEDSAVYLCASSSPEGDREQFFGPGTRLTVL.

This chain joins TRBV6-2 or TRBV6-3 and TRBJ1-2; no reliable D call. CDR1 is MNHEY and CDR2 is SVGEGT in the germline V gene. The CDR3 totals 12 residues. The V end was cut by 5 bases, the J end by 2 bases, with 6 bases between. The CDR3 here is CASSPGNYGYTF. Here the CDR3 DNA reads TGTGCCAGCAGTCCCGGGAACTATGGCTACACCTTC.

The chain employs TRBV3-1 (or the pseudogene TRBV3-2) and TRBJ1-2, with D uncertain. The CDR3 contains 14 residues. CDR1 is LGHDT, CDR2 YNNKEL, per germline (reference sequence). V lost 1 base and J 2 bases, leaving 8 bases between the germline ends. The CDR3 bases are TGTGCCAGCAGCCAAGTAGGAGGGAACTATGGCTACACCTTC. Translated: CASSQVGGNYGYTF.

The CDR3 region is CASSLPSENIQYF. DNA of the CDR3: TGTGCCAGCAGCTTGCCCAGTGAAAACATTCAGTACTTC. This chain connects TRBV5-8 to TRBJ2-4, with unresolved D. Germline V lookup: CDR1 SGHTS, CDR2 YDEGEE. This CDR3 has 13 amino acids. Trimming cost V 1 base and J 5 bases, with 7 bases left between them.

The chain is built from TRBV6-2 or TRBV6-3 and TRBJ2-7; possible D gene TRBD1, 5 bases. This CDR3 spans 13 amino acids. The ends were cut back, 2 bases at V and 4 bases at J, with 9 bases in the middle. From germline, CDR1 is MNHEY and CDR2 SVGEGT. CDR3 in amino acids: CASSYLQGYEQYF. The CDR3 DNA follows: TGTGCCAGCAGTTACCTCCAGGGATACGAGCAGTACTTC.

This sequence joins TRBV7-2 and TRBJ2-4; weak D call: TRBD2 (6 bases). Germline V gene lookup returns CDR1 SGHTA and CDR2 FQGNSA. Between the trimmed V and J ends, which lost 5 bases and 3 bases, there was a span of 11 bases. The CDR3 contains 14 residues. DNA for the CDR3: TGTGCCAGCAGCCCCGGGACTCTCAAAAACATTCAGTACTTC. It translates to CASSPGTLKNIQYF.

CDR3 amino acids: CASSYGPGWQINYGYTF. DNA of the CDR3: TGTGCCAGCAGTTATGGCCCAGGCTGGCAGATTAACTATGGCTACACCTTC. The chain uses TRBV6-2 or TRBV6-3 and TRBJ1-2; D gene unclear. V gave up 3 bases and J gave up 1 base, with 18 bases separating them. CDR1 and CDR2 from the germline V gene are MNHEY and SVGEGT. The CDR3 loop spans 17 amino acids.

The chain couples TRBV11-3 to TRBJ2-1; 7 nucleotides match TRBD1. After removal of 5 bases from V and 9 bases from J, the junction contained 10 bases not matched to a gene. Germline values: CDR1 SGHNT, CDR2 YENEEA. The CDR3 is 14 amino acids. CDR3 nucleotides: TGTGCCAGCAGCCCCCGGGACAGCCAGGGTGAGCAGTTCTTC. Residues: CASSPRDSQGEQFF.

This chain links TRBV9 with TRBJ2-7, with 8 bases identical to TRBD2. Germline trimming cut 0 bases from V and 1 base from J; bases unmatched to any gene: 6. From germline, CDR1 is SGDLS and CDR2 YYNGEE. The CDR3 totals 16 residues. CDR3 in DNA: TGTGCCAGCAGCGTAGGGAGCCAGCGGGGGTCCTACGAGCAGTACTTC. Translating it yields CASSVGSQRGSYEQYF. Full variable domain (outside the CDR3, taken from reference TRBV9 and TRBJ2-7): DSGVTQTPKHLITATGQRVTLRCSPRSGDLSVYWYQQSLDQGLQFLIQYYNGEERAKGNILERFSAQQFPDLHSELNLSSLELGDSALYFCASSVGSQRGSYEQYFGPGTRLTVT.